The 6 T cell receptor beta chains reported below all come from one sample, sequenced in a study of regulatory dendritic cells for organ transplantation. Measured with immunoSEQ multiplex PCR; TCRdb has only the in-frame clones, and not every one. Seen here are roughly 28,000 clones, roughly 80% observed once, and the top ten hold about 0.094%. Sequencing was done on a sample of naive CD4+ T cells from blood. As to subset: CD45RA+ naive T cells. The receptors derive from a human donor in good health.

J is TRBJ1-4 and V is TRBV5-1; 7 bases line up with TRBD1. The CDR3 extends over 15 amino acids. Germline trimming cut 3 bases from V and 0 bases from J; bases unmatched to any gene: 2. Germline loops: CDR1 SGHRS, CDR2 YFSETQ. CDR3 sequence reads: CASSSTGATNEKLFF. As DNA, the CDR3 is TGCGCCAGCAGCTCCACAGGGGCAACTAATGAAAAACTGTTTTTT.

Written as DNA, the CDR3 is TGTGCCAGCTCATCCCTCTCGGGGGGATCTGAAGCTTTCTTT. It encodes CASSSLSGGSEAFF. This chain links TRBV18 with TRBJ1-1; tentatively, D is TRBD1 (5 bases). The CDR3 spans 14 residues. V gave up 5 bases and J gave up 6 bases, with 16 bases separating them. Germline V gene sequence: CDR1 KGHSH, CDR2 LQKENI.

This clone has just a few counts. The V call is TRBV5-4, the J call TRBJ1-2; no firm D call. This CDR3 region has 14 residues. Trimming removed 3 bases from V and 8 bases from J, with 17 bases in between. Germline-derived CDR1 and CDR2 are SGHNT and YYREEE (reference sequence). This CDR3 reads CASSSLSVLLGYTF. For the CDR3, the DNA is TGTGCCAGCAGCTCATTATCAGTGCTACTAGGCTACACCTTC.

This clone was detected only a few times. V usage is TRBV7-9 and J usage is TRBJ2-1, with 16 bases identical to TRBD2. Germline trimming cut 4 bases from V and 7 bases from J; bases unmatched to any gene: 4. The CDR3 is 16 amino acids. The germline V gene has CDR1 SEHNR and CDR2 FQNEAQ (reference sequence). This chain's CDR3 is CASSSPGLAGGNEQFF. CDR3 nucleotide sequence: TGTGCCAGCAGCTCACCGGGACTAGCGGGGGGGAATGAGCAGTTCTTC.

V usage is TRBV4-3 and J usage is TRBJ1-2, with D perhaps matching TRBD1 (6 bases). The V end was cut by 0 bases, the J end by 1 base, with 9 bases between. Germline CDR1 LGHNA, CDR2 YSLEER. This CDR3 has 15 amino acids. The CDR3 nucleotides read TGCGCCAGCAGCCAAGATACAGGGAATAACTATGGCTACACCTTC. Translated, it gives CASSQDTGNNYGYTF.

This clone was observed a few times. The chain uses TRBV18 and TRBJ2-7; perhaps TRBD1 as D (5 bases). Trimming pared 3 bases from V and 3 bases from J, leaving 9 bases between. CDR1 and CDR2 from the germline V gene are KGHSH and LQKENI. The CDR3 spans 13 residues. CDR3: CASSPFDSYEQYF. CDR3 coding DNA: TGTGCCAGCTCACCTTTTGACAGCTACGAGCAGTACTTC.